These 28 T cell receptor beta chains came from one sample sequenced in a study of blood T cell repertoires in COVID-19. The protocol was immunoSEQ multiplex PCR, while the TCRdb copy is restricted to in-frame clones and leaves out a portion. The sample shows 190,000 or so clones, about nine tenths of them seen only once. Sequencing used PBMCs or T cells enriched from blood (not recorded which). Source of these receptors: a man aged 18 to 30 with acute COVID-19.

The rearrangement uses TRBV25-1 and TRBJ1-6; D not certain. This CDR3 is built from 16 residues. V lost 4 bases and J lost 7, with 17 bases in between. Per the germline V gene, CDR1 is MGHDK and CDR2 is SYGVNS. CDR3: CASSGGVEGGNSPLHF. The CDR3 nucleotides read TGTGCCAGCAGTGGAGGTGTTGAGGGAGGAAATTCACCCCTCCACTTT.

The CDR3 nucleotides are TGTGCCTGGAGTGTAGGGACTAGCGGGAGTTCCTACGAGCAGTACTTC. Encoded protein: CAWSVGTSGSSYEQYF. This rearrangement joins TRBV30 to TRBJ2-7; 14 bases line up with TRBD2. Trimming at V came to 0 bases and at J to 1 base, leaving 2 bases not matched to a gene. Germline V gene data show CDR1 as GTSNPN and CDR2 as SVGIG (reference sequence). The CDR3 totals 16 residues. The variable domain in full, completed from reference TRBV30 and TRBJ2-7, reads SQTIHQWPATLVQPVGSPLSLECTVEGTSNPNLYWYRQAAGRGLQLLFYSVGIGQISSEVPQNLSASRPQDRQFILSSKKLLLSDSGFYLCAWSVGTSGSSYEQYFGPGTRLTVT.

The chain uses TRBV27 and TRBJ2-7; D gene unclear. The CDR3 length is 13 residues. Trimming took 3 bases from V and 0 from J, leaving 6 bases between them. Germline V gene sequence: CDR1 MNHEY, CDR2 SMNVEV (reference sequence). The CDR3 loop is CASSFTASYEQYF. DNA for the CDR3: TGTGCCAGCAGTTTCACAGCCTCCTACGAGCAGTACTTC.

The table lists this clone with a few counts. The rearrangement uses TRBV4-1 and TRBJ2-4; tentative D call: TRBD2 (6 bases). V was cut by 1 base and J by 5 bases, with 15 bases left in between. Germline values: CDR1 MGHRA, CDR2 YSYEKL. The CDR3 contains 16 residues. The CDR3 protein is CASSQGTGAGENIQYF. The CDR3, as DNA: TGCGCCAGCAGCCAAGGTACGGGAGCGGGCGAAAACATTCAGTACTTC.

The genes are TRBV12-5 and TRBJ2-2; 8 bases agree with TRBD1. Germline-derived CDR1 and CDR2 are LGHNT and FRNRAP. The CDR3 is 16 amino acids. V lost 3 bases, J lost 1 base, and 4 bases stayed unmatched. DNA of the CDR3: TGTGCTAGTGGTTTAACCGGGACAGGGAACACCGGGGAGCTGTTTTTT. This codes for CASGLTGTGNTGELFF.

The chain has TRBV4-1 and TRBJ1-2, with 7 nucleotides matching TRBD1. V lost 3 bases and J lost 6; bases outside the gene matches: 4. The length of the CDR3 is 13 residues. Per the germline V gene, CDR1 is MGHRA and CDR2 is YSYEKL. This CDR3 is CASSQTGRDGYTF. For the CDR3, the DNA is TGCGCCAGCAGCCAGACAGGGCGAGATGGCTACACCTTC.

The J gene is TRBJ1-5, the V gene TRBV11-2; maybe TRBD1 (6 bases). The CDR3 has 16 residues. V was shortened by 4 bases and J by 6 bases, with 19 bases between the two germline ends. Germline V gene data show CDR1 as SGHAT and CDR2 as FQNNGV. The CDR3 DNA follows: TGTGCCAGCAGCTACACAGTGGGGGGGGGCACTCAGCCCCAGCATTTT. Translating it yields CASSYTVGGGTQPQHF.

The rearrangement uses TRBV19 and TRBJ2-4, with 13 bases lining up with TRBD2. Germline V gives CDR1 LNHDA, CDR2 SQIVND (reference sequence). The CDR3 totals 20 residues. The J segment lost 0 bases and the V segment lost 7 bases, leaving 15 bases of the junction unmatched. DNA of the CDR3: TGTGCCAGTACCCTAGTCTTTGGGACTAGCGGGGTCATAGCCAAAAACATTCAGTACTTC. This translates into CASTLVFGTSGVIAKNIQYF.

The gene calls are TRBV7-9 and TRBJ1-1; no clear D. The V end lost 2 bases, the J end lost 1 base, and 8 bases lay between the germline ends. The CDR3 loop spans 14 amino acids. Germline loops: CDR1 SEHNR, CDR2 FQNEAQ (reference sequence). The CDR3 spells CASSLWEGNTEAFF. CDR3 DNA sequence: TGTGCCAGCAGCTTATGGGAGGGGAACACTGAAGCTTTCTTT.

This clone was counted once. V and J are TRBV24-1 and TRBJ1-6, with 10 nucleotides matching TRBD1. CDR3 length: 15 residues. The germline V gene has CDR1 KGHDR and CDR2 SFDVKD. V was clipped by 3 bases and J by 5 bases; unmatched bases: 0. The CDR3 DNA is TGTGCCACCAGTGATGGGACAGGGGATAATTCACCCCTCCACTTT. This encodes CATSDGTGDNSPLHF.

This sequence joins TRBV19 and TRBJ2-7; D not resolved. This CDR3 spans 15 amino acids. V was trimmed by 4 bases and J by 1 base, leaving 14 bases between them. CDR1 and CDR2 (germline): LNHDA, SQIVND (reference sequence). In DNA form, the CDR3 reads TGTGCCAGTAGTACCCTGCCAGAGGCATCCTACGAGCAGTACTTC. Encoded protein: CASSTLPEASYEQYF.

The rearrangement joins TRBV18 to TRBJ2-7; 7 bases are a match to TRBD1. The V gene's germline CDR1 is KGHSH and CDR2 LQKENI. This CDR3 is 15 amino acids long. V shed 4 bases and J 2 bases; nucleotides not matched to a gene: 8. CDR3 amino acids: CASSRQGQVAYEQYF. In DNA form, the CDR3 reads TGTGCCAGCTCACGGCAAGGACAGGTGGCCTACGAGCAGTACTTC.

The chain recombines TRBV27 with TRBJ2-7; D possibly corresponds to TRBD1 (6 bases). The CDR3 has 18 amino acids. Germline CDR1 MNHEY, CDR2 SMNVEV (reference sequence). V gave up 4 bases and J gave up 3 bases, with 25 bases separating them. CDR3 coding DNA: TGTGCCAGCAGTTCGCCCTCTCTTGGGGCTTGGGGGCACTACGAGCAGTACTTC. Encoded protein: CASSSPSLGAWGHYEQYF.

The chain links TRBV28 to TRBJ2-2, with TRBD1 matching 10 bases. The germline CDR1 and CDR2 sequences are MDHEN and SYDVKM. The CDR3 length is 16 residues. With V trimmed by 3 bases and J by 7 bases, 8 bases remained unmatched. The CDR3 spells CASSFPGQGFSGELFF. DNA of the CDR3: TGTGCCAGCAGTTTCCCGGGACAGGGGTTTAGCGGGGAGCTGTTTTTT.

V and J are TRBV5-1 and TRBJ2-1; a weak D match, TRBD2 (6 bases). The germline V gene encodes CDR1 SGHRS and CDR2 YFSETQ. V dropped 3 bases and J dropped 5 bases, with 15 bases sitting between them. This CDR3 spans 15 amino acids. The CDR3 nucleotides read TGCGCCAGCAGCTCACCGGGACTCAGAGACAATGAGCAGTTCTTC. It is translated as CASSSPGLRDNEQFF.

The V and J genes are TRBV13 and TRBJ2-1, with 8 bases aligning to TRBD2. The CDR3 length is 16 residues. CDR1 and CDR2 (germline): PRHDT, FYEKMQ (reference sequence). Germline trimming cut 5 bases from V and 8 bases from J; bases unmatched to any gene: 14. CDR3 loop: CASSPGMGSGGDEQFF. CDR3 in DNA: TGTGCCAGCAGCCCCGGGATGGGGAGCGGGGGCGATGAGCAGTTCTTC.

CDR3: CASRRGPNEKLFF. The CDR3 DNA reads TGTGCCAGCAGGCGGGGTCCTAATGAAAAACTGTTTTTT. This chain connects TRBV9 to TRBJ1-4; no clear D. Trimming took off 5 bases at V and 3 bases at J, with 8 bases between the two ends. In germline, CDR1 is SGDLS, CDR2 YYNGEE. This CDR3 region has 13 residues.

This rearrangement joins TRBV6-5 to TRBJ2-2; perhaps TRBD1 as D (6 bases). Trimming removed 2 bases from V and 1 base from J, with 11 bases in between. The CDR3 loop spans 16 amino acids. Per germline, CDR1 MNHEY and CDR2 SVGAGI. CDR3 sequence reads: CASSYGQGRNTGELFF. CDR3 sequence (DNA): TGTGCCAGCAGTTACGGGCAGGGGAGGAACACCGGGGAGCTGTTTTTT.

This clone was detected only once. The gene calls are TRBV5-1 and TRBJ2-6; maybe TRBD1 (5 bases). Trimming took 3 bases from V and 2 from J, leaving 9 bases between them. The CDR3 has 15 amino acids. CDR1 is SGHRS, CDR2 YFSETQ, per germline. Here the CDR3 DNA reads TGCGCCAGCAGCTATTCCAGGGCTGGGGCCAACGTCCTGACTTTC. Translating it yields CASSYSRAGANVLTF.

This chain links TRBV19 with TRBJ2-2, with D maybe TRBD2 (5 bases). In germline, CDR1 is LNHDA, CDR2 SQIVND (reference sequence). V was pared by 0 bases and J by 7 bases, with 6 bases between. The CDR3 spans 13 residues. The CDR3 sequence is CASSIEGVGELFF. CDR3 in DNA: TGTGCCAGTAGTATAGAGGGAGTCGGGGAGCTGTTTTTT.

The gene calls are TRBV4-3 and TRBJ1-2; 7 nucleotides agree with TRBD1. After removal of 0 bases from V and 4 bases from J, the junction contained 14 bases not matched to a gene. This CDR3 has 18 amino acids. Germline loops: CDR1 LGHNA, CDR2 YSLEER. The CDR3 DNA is TGCGCCAGCAGCCAAGATCCGTCGAGTTTCCGGGACAGCTATGGCTACACCTTC. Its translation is CASSQDPSSFRDSYGYTF.

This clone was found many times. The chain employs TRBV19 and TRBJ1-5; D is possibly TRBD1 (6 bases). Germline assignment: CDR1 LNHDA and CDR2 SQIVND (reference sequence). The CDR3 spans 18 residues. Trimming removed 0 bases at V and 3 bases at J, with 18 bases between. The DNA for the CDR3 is TGTGCCAGTAGTATAGATCTAAGACAGGTGGGGTCCAATCAGCCCCAGCATTTT. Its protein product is CASSIDLRQVGSNQPQHF. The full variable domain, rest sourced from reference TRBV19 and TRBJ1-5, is DGGITQSPKYLFRKEGQNVTLSCEQNLNHDAMYWYRQDPGQGLRLIYYSQIVNDFQKGDIAEGYSVSREKKESFPLTVTSAQKNPTAFYLCASSIDLRQVGSNQPQHFGDGTRLSIL.

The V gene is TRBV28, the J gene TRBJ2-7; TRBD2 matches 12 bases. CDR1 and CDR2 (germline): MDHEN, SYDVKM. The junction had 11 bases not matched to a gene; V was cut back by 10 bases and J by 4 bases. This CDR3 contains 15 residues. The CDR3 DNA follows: TGTGCCACCCTAAAGACTAGCGGGAGCGGGTACGAGCAGTACTTC. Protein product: CATLKTSGSGYEQYF. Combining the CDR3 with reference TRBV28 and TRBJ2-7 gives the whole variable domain DVKVTQSSRYLVKRTGEKVFLECVQDMDHENMFWYRQDPGLGLRLIYFSYDVKMKEKGDIPEGYSVSREKKERFSLILESASTNQTSMYLCATLKTSGSGYEQYFGPGTRLTVT.

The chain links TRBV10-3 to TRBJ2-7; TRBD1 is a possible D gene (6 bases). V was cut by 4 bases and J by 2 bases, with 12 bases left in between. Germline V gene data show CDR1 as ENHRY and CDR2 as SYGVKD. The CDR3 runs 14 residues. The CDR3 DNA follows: TGTGCCATCAGTGTCCAGGGGCGCCCCTACGAGCAGTACTTC. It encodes CAISVQGRPYEQYF.

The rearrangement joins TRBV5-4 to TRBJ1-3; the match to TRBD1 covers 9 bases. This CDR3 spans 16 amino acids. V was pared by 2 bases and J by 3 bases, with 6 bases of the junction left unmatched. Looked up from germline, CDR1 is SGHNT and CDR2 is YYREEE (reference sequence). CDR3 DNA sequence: TGTGCCAGCAGCTTCCCCGGGACAGGGAGTGGAAACACCATATATTTT. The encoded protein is CASSFPGTGSGNTIYF.

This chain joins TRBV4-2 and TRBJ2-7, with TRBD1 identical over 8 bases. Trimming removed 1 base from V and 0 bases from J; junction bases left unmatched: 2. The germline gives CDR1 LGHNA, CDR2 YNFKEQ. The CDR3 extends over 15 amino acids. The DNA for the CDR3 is TGTGCCAGCAGCCAAGGGACAGGGACCTCCTACGAGCAGTACTTC. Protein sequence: CASSQGTGTSYEQYF.

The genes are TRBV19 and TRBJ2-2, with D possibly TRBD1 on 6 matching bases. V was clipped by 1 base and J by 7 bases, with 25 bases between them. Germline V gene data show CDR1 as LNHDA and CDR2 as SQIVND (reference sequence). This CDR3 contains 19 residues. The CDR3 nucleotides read TGTGCCAGTAGTATAGTATTGCTGTTCGGCCAGGGGACCATCGGGGAGCTGTTTTTT. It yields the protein CASSIVLLFGQGTIGELFF.

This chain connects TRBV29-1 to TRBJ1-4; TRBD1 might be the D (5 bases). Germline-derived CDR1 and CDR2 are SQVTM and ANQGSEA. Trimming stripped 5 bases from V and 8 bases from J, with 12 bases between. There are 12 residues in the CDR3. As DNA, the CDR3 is TGCAGCGTTCGGGTCCAGGGAGAAAAACTGTTTTTT. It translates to CSVRVQGEKLFF.